This record looks at one T cell receptor beta chain sequence and its context. Per the original methods: From reference gene primer amplification, estimates of nucleated cell counts were derived. Measured with immunoSEQ multiplex PCR; TCRdb has only the in-frame clones, and not every one. The DNA was the basis for D and trimming; V, J and clone size are from that table. The sample contains 400,000 to 450,000 clones, roughly 88% of which appear only once. The data were obtained in a study of blood T cell repertoires in COVID-19. Study-level information: From T cells, B-cell-depleted T cells, or PBMCs came the material, which was cDNA or gDNA.

Patients of the Seattle cohort, enrolled during active infection, were followed longitudinally. V gave up 6 bases and J gave up 3 bases; unmatched junction bases: 6. The length of the CDR3 is 14 residues. CDR1 and CDR2 from the germline V gene are MNHEY and SVGAGI. The sequenced sample was peripheral blood. This clonotype was sampled from a woman in her forties or fifties with COVID-19, enrolled during active disease. V gene TRBV6-5 combines with J gene TRBJ2-7; 9 bases map to TRBD1. DNA of the CDR3: TGTGCCAGCAGGCAGACAGGGGGAAACTACGAGCAGTACTTC. Amino acid sequence: CASRQTGGNYEQYF.